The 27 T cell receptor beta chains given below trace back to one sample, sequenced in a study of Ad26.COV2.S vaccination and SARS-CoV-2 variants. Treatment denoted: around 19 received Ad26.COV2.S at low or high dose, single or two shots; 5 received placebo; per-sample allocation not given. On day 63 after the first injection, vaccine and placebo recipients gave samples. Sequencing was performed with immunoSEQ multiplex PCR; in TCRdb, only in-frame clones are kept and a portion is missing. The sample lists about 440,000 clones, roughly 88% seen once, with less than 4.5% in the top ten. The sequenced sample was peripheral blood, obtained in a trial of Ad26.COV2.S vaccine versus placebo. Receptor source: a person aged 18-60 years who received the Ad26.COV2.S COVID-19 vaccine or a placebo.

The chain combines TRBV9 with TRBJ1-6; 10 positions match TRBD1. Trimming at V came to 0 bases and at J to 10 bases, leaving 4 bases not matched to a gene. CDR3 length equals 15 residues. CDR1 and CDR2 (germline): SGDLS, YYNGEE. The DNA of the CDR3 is TGTGCCAGCAGCGTAGAGACAGGGGGCAGATCACCCCTCCACTTT. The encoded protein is CASSVETGGRSPLHF.

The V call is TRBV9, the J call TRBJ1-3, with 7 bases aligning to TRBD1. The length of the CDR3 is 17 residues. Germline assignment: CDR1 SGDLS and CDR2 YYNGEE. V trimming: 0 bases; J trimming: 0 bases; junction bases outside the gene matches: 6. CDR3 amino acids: CASSVEAAGGSGNTIYF. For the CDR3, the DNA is TGTGCCAGCAGCGTAGAGGCGGCAGGGGGCTCTGGAAACACCATATATTTT.

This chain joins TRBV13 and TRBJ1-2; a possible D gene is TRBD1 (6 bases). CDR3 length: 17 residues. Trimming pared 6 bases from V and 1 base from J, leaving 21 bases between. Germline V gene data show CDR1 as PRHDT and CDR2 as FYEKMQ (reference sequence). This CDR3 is CASSSTQDSQLNYGYTF. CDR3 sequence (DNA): TGTGCCAGCAGTTCTACCCAGGACAGCCAGCTTAACTATGGCTACACCTTC.

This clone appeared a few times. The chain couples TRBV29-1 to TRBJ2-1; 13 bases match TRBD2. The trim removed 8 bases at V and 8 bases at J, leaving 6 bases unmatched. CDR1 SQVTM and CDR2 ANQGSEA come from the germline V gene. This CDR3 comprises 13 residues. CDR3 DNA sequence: TGCAGCTCCCGGACTAGCGGGAGCGATGAGCAGTTCTTC. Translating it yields CSSRTSGSDEQFF.

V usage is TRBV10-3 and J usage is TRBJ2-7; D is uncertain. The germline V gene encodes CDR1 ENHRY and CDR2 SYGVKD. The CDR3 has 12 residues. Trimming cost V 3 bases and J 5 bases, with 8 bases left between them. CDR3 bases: TGTGCCATCAGTGAAGATAGGGACGAGCAGTACTTC. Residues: CAISEDRDEQYF.

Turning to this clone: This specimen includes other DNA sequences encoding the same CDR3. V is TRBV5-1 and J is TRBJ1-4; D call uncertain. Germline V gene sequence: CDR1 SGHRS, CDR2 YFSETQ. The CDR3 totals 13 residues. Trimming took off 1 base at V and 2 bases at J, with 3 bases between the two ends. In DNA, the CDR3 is TGCGCCAGCAGCTTGAGCACTAATGAAAAACTGTTTTTT. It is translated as CASSLSTNEKLFF.

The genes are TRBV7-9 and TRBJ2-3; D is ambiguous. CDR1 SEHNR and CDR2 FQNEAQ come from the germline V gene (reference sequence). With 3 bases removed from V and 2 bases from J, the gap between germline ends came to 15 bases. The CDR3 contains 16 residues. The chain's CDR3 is CASSLGNLQSTDTQYF. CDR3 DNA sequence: TGTGCCAGCAGCTTGGGCAATTTACAGTCCACAGATACGCAGTATTTT.

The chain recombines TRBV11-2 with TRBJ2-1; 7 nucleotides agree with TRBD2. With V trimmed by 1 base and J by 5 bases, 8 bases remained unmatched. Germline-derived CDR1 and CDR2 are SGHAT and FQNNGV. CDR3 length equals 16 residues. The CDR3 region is CASSLVLREVHNEQFF. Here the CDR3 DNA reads TGTGCCAGCAGCTTAGTTCTTCGGGAGGTCCACAATGAGCAGTTCTTC.

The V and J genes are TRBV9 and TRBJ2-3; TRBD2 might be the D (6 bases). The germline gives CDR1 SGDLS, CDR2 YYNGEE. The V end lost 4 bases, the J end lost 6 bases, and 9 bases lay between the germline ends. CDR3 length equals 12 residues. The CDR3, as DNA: TGTGCCAGCAGCCCCCGGGGGGATACGCAGTATTTT. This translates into CASSPRGDTQYF.

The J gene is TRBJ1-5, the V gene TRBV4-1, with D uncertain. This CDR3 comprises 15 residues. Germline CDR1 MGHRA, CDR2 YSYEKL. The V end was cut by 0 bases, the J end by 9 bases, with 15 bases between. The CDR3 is CASSQDDARPRPQHF. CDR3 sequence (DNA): TGCGCCAGCAGCCAAGACGACGCCCGGCCTCGGCCCCAGCATTTT.

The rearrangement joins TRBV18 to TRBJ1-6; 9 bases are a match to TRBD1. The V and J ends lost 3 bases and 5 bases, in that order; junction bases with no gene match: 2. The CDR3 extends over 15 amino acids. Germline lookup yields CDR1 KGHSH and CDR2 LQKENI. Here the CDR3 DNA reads TGTGCCAGCTCACCCCGGACAGGGGATAATTCACCCCTCCACTTT. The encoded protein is CASSPRTGDNSPLHF. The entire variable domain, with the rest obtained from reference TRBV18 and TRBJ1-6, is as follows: NAGVMQNPRHLVRRRGQEARLRCSPMKGHSHVYWYRQLPEEGLKFMVYLQKENIIDESGMPKERFSAEFPKEGPSILRIQQVVRGDSAAYFCASSPRTGDNSPLHFGNGTRLTVT.

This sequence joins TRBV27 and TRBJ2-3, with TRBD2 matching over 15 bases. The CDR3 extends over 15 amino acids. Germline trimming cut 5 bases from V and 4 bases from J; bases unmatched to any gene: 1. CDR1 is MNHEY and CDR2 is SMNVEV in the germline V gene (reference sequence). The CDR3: CASSRTSGRADTQYF. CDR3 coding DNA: TGTGCCAGCAGTCGGACTAGCGGGAGGGCAGATACGCAGTATTTT.

CDR3 sequence reads: CAISEPDRGRWDTQYF. CDR3 in DNA: TGTGCCATCAGTGAGCCGGACAGGGGGCGCTGGGATACGCAGTATTTT. The rearrangement uses TRBV10-3 and TRBJ2-3; 11 bases align to TRBD1. The CDR3 totals 16 residues. The germline V gene has CDR1 ENHRY and CDR2 SYGVKD. The ends lost 2 bases at V and 6 bases at J; junction bases unmatched: 7.

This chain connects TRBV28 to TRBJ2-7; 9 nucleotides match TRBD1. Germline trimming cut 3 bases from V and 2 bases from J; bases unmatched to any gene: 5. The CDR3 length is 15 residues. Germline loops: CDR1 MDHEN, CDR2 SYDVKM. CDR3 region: CASSLWDRATYEQYF. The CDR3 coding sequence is TGTGCCAGCAGTTTGTGGGACAGGGCTACCTACGAGCAGTACTTC.

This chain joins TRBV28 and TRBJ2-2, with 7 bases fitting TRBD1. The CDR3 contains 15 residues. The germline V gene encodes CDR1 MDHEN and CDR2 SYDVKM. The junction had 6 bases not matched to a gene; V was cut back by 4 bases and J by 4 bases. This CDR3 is CASSSPGQLTGELFF. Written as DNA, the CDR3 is TGTGCCAGCAGTTCCCCGGGACAGCTCACCGGGGAGCTGTTTTTT.

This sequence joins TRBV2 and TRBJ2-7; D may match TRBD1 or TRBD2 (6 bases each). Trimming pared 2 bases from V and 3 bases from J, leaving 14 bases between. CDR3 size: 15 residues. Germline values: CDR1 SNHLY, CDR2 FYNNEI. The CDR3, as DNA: TGTGCCAGCAGTGAATGGGGGGCGGGGATCTACGAGCAGTACTTC. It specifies CASSEWGAGIYEQYF.

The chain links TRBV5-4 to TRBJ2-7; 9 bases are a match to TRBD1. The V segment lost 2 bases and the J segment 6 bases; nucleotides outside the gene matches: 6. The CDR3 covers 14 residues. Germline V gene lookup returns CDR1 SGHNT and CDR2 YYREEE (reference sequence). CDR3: CASSFWDRAGEQYF. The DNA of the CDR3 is TGTGCCAGCAGCTTTTGGGACAGGGCCGGCGAGCAGTACTTC.

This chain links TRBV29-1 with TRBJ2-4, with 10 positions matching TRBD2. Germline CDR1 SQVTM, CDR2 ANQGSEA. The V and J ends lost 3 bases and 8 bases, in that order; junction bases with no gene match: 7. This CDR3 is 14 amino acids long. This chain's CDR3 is CSVEKSGRGDIQYF. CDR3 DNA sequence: TGCAGCGTTGAGAAGAGCGGGAGGGGGGACATTCAGTACTTC.

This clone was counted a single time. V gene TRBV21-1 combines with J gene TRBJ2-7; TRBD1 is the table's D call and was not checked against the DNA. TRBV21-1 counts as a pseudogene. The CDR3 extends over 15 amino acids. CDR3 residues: CAFREGQGPSYEQYF. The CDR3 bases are TGTGCCTTCAGGGAAGGACAGGGGCCTTCCTACGAGCAGTACTTC.

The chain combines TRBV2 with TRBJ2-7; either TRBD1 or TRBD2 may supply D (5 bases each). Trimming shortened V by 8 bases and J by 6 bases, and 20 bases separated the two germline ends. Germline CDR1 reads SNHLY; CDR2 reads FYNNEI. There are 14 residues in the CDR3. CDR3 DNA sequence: TGTGCCAGCGGAGGAGGACACACACGGGGCGAGCAGTACTTC. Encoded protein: CASGGGHTRGEQYF. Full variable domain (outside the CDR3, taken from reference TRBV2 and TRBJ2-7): EPEVTQTPSHQVTQMGQEVILRCVPISNHLYFYWYRQILGQKVEFLVSFYNNEISEKSEIFDDQFSVERPDGSNFTLKIRSTKLEDSAMYFCASGGGHTRGEQYFGPGTRLTVT.

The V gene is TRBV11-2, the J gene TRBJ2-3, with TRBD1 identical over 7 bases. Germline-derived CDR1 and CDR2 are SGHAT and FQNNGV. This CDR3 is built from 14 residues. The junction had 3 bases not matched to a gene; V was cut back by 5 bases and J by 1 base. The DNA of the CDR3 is TGTGCCAGCAGCACCGGGACAGGCACAGATACGCAGTATTTT. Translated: CASSTGTGTDTQYF.

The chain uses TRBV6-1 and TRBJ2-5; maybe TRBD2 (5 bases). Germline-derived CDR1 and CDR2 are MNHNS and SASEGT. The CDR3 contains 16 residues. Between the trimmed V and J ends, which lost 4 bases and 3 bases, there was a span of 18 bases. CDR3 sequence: CASSGGRGGVKETQYF. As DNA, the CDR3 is TGTGCCAGCAGTGGAGGGCGAGGCGGAGTTAAAGAGACCCAGTACTTC.

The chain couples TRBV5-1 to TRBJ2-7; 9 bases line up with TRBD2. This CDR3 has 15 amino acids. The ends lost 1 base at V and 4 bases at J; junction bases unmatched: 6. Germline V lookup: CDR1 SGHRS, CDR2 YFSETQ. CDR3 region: CASSLSSGRGYEQYF. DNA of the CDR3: TGCGCCAGCAGCTTGAGTAGCGGGAGAGGTTACGAGCAGTACTTC.

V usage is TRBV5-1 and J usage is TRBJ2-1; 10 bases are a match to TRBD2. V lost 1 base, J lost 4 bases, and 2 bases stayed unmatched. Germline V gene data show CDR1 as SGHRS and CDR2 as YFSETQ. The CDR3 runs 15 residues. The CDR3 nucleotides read TGCGCCAGCAGCTTGACTAGCGGGGAGTACAATGAGCAGTTCTTC. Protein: CASSLTSGEYNEQFF.

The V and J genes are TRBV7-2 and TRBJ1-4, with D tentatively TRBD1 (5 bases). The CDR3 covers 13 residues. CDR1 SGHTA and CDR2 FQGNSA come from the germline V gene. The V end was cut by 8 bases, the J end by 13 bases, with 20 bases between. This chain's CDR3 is CASSDVRRGGLFF. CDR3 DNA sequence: TGTGCCAGCTCGGACGTTAGGCGTGGGGGACTGTTTTTT.

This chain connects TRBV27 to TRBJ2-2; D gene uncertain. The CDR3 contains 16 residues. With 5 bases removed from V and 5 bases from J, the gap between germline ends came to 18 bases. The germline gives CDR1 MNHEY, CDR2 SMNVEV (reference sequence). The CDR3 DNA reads TGTGCCAGCAGTCTCTCCCTTGGGCTGCAAACCGGGGAGCTGTTTTTT. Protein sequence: CASSLSLGLQTGELFF.

The CDR3 loop reads CASSLKETQYF. CDR3 DNA: TGTGCCAGCAGCTTAAAAGAGACCCAGTACTTC. The chain is built from TRBV13 and TRBJ2-5, with D unresolved. The CDR3 sequence is 11 residues long. Germline CDR1 and CDR2: PRHDT and FYEKMQ (reference sequence). The V end was cut by 2 bases, the J end by 3 bases, with 1 base between.